Below, 20 T cell receptor beta chains from the same sample are listed, as sequenced in a study of blood T cell repertoires in COVID-19. Measured with immunoSEQ multiplex PCR; TCRdb has only the in-frame clones, and not every one. The sample shows tens of thousands of clones, 75% to 85% of them seen only once. The specimen sequenced was peripheral blood. All receptors derive from a woman aged 60-70 years with acute or convalescent COVID-19.

The chain has TRBV12-3 or TRBV12-4 and TRBJ2-1, with 8 bases matching TRBD2. CDR3 length: 12 residues. Trimming removed 7 bases from V and 7 bases from J; junction bases left unmatched: 3. The CDR3 DNA reads as TGTGCCAGCACTCGGGAGGGTAATGAGCAGTTCTTC. Translation gives CASTREGNEQFF.

V usage is TRBV6-6 and J usage is TRBJ2-7; 11 positions agree with TRBD2. Unmatched junction bases numbered 0, after V lost 5 bases and J lost 3 bases. Germline V CDR1 and CDR2: MNHNY, SVGAGI (reference sequence). CDR3 length: 13 residues. CDR3 coding DNA: TGTGCCAGCAGTACTAGCGGGAGCTACGAGCAGTACTTC. It codes for CASSTSGSYEQYF.

The genes are TRBV9 and TRBJ2-5; a weak D match, TRBD1 (5 bases). Germline assignment: CDR1 SGDLS and CDR2 YYNGEE. V shed 2 bases and J shed 1 base, with 15 bases lying between them. The CDR3 is 16 residues long. The CDR3 coding sequence is TGTGCCAGCAGCGTGGGGCCGGGTAGGCTCCAAGAGACCCAGTACTTC. Its translation is CASSVGPGRLQETQYF.

This chain links TRBV5-4 with TRBJ2-5; TRBD1 aligns across 8 bases. V shed 2 bases and J 5 bases; nucleotides not matched to a gene: 14. CDR1 and CDR2 from the germline V gene are SGHNT and YYREEE (reference sequence). The CDR3 length is 17 residues. CDR3 DNA: TGTGCCAGCAGCTTAAAGCGGACAGGGAGCCCCTCCGAGACCCAGTACTTC. This translates into CASSLKRTGSPSETQYF. Drawing the rest from reference TRBV5-4 and TRBJ2-5, the complete variable domain is ETGVTQSPTHLIKTRGQQVTLRCSSQSGHNTVSWYQQALGQGPQFIFQYYREEENGRGNFPPRFSGLQFPNYSSELNVNALELDDSALYLCASSLKRTGSPSETQYFGPGTRLLVL.

The chain recombines TRBV7-9 with TRBJ1-2; D not resolved. Germline CDR1 is SEHNR and CDR2 is FQNEAQ (reference sequence). The V end was cut by 5 bases, the J end by 4 bases, with 14 bases between. The CDR3 is 14 amino acids. CDR3 amino acids: CASSIPEGIYGYTF. In nucleotides, the CDR3 is TGTGCCAGCAGCATCCCTGAGGGAATCTATGGCTACACCTTC.

This chain connects TRBV18 to TRBJ2-2, with D possibly matching TRBD1 (6 bases). The V and J ends lost 3 bases and 4 bases respectively, with 21 bases between them. Germline V gives CDR1 KGHSH, CDR2 LQKENI. The CDR3 loop spans 18 amino acids. CDR3: CASSPQSLAGVGTGELFF. CDR3 DNA: TGTGCCAGCTCACCTCAGTCGTTGGCAGGGGTCGGCACCGGGGAGCTGTTTTTT. Based on the CDR3 plus reference TRBV18 and TRBJ2-2, the full variable domain is NAGVMQNPRHLVRRRGQEARLRCSPMKGHSHVYWYRQLPEEGLKFMVYLQKENIIDESGMPKERFSAEFPKEGPSILRIQQVVRGDSAAYFCASSPQSLAGVGTGELFFGEGSRLTVL.

This chain connects TRBV5-1 to TRBJ1-1; perhaps TRBD1 as D (5 bases). The V end lost 3 bases, the J end lost 3 bases, and 15 bases lay between the germline ends. CDR1 is SGHRS and CDR2 is YFSETQ in the germline V gene. This CDR3 region has 15 residues. The CDR3 region has the DNA TGCGCCAGCAGCTGGCCGGGGGGTCATGACACTGAAGCTTTCTTT. This codes for CASSWPGGHDTEAFF.

Only one count was recorded for this clone. CDR3: CAWSQLNTEAFF. CDR3 nucleotide sequence: TGTGCCTGGAGCCAGTTGAACACTGAAGCTTTCTTT. This sequence joins TRBV30 and TRBJ1-1, with D hard to call. CDR3 length: 12 amino acids. V was shortened by 3 bases and J by 0 bases, with 5 bases between the two germline ends. The germline CDR1 and CDR2 sequences are GTSNPN and SVGIG (reference sequence).

This chain links TRBV10-3 with TRBJ1-3; 7 nucleotides agree with TRBD1. The junction had 6 bases not matched to a gene; V was cut back by 6 bases and J by 7 bases. Germline CDR1 is ENHRY and CDR2 is SYGVKD. CDR3 length equals 13 residues. CDR3 in amino acids: CAIRADRANTIYF. As DNA, the CDR3 is TGTGCCATCAGAGCCGACAGGGCGAACACCATATATTTT.

V gene TRBV11-1 combines with J gene TRBJ1-6; 7 bases match TRBD1. The CDR3 contains 14 residues. Trimming cost V 5 bases and J 9 bases; bases outside gene matches: 7. CDR1 is SGHAT and CDR2 is FQDESV in the germline V gene (reference sequence). The CDR3: CASSPKGGGSPLHF. CDR3 DNA: TGTGCCAGCAGCCCGAAAGGGGGCGGTTCACCCCTCCACTTT.

As regards this clone: The same CDR3 is also encoded by other DNA sequences in this sample. The gene calls are TRBV3-1 (or the pseudogene TRBV3-2) and TRBJ2-3; weak D call: TRBD1 (5 bases). This CDR3 has 15 residues. The ends were cut back, 3 bases at V and 4 bases at J, with 14 bases in the middle. Germline V gene data show CDR1 as LGHDT and CDR2 as YNNKEL (reference sequence). DNA of the CDR3: TGTGCCAGCAGCCAGGGGCTGGTTGGGGCAGATACGCAGTATTTT. Translated: CASSQGLVGADTQYF.

This clone was picked up a small number of times. The chain uses TRBV10-3 and TRBJ2-7; D remains unclear. V lost 8 bases to trimming and J lost 0 bases, with 8 bases between them. CDR3 size: 12 residues. Germline V gives CDR1 ENHRY, CDR2 SYGVKD. CDR3 protein: CAIAWSSYEQYF. Here the CDR3 DNA reads TGTGCCATCGCATGGAGCTCCTACGAGCAGTACTTC.

This chain uses TRBV5-1 with TRBJ2-7, with 10 bases that match TRBD2. This CDR3 region has 14 residues. V was pared by 1 base and J by 3 bases, with 1 base of the junction left unmatched. From germline, CDR1 is SGHRS and CDR2 YFSETQ. CDR3 coding DNA: TGCGCCAGCAGCTTGACTAGCGGGGTCTACGAGCAGTACTTC. Protein product: CASSLTSGVYEQYF.

The J gene is TRBJ2-3, the V gene TRBV6-5; 8 bases are shared with TRBD2. With 4 bases clipped from V and 5 bases from J, the junction kept 5 bases outside the gene matches. The CDR3 has 14 residues. CDR1 is MNHEY, CDR2 SVGAGI, per germline. This chain's CDR3 is CASSSGLAGDTQYF. The CDR3 region has the DNA TGTGCCAGCAGTTCTGGACTAGCCGGAGATACGCAGTATTTT.

This clone was observed once. The genes are TRBV24-1 and TRBJ1-2; 7 bases are shared with TRBD1. The CDR3 totals 14 residues. With 1 base clipped from V and 3 bases from J, the junction kept 1 base outside the gene matches. In germline, CDR1 is KGHDR, CDR2 SFDVKD. The DNA for the CDR3 is TGTGCCACCAGTGATTTTGGGACAGACTATGGCTACACCTTC. Its protein product is CATSDFGTDYGYTF.

V gene TRBV6-5 combines with J gene TRBJ1-1, with 7 bases lining up with TRBD1. Germline V gives CDR1 MNHEY, CDR2 SVGAGI. The J segment lost 2 bases and the V segment lost 8 bases, leaving 11 bases of the junction unmatched. This CDR3 is built from 15 residues. The CDR3: CASGSRQGSNTEAFF. The CDR3 bases are TGTGCCAGCGGCTCGAGACAGGGATCCAACACTGAAGCTTTCTTT.

The chain employs TRBV5-1 and TRBJ1-4; 8 nucleotides align to TRBD1. Losses at the gene ends were 1 base for V and 7 bases for J; bases not matched to a gene: 9. The CDR3 is made up of 16 amino acids. The germline V gene encodes CDR1 SGHRS and CDR2 YFSETQ. CDR3 amino acids: CASSLQGAGAGEKLFF. CDR3 bases: TGCGCCAGCAGCTTGCAGGGGGCTGGCGCAGGTGAAAAACTGTTTTTT.

In nucleotides, the CDR3 is TGCAGCGCTCAACTCCAGGGGGCGCAAGGCTACACCTTC. Amino acid sequence: CSAQLQGAQGYTF. The genes are TRBV29-1 and TRBJ1-2, with 8 bases that match TRBD1. With 7 bases clipped from V and 8 bases from J, the junction kept 12 bases outside the gene matches. The germline V gene encodes CDR1 SQVTM and CDR2 ANQGSEA. This CDR3 spans 13 amino acids.

This clone was seen just once. The genes are TRBV15 and TRBJ2-6; the match to TRBD1 covers 8 bases. The germline gives CDR1 LNHNV, CDR2 YYDKDF (reference sequence). Trimming took 2 bases from V and 9 from J; bases not matched to a gene: 9. The CDR3 contains 16 residues. The CDR3 here is CATSRPPGQAVNVLTF. Here the CDR3 DNA reads TGTGCCACCAGCAGACCCCCGGGACAGGCGGTCAACGTCCTGACTTTC.

The chain employs TRBV6-5 and TRBJ1-5; TRBD1 aligns across 9 bases. Trimming took 8 bases from V and 6 from J; bases not matched to a gene: 8. The germline CDR1 and CDR2 sequences are MNHEY and SVGAGI. The CDR3 sequence is 14 residues long. The DNA of the CDR3 is TGTGCCAGCGGGAAAACAGGGGGCATTCAGCCCCAGCATTTT. Protein: CASGKTGGIQPQHF.